Each of the 22 T cell receptor beta chains below was sequenced from the same sample in a study of T cell responses to AZD1222 COVID-19 vaccine. Sequenced by immunoSEQ multiplex PCR; TCRdb stores in-frame clones only, minus some. Of 100,000 to 150,000 clones detected, roughly 90% appear once; the ten largest clones hold 4.2%. The sample was peripheral blood, taken on day 0 of AZD1222 vaccination. These receptors came from an adult in good health.

The genes are TRBV7-9 and TRBJ1-2, with TRBD1 matching 7 bases. The germline V gene has CDR1 SEHNR and CDR2 FQNEAQ (reference sequence). CDR3 size: 15 residues. V lost 5 bases, J lost 2 bases, and 8 bases stayed unmatched. The CDR3 nucleotides are TGTGCCAGCAGCCCTCGACAGGGAATCAACTATGGCTACACCTTC. Amino acids: CASSPRQGINYGYTF.

The chain recombines TRBV28 with TRBJ1-5, with D hard to call. Trimming removed 3 bases from V and 2 bases from J, with 11 bases in between. The CDR3 length is 15 residues. Looked up from germline, CDR1 is MDHEN and CDR2 is SYDVKM. The chain's CDR3 is CASSLWGGGNQPQHF. DNA of the CDR3: TGTGCCAGCAGTTTGTGGGGTGGGGGCAATCAGCCCCAGCATTTT.

This rearrangement joins TRBV7-6 to TRBJ2-7; possible D gene TRBD2, 6 bases. CDR1 and CDR2 (germline): SGHVS, FNYEAQ. The CDR3 totals 14 residues. V was clipped by 3 bases and J by 6 bases, with 15 bases between them. The CDR3 is CASSLGGLFSEQYF. The CDR3 bases are TGTGCCAGCAGCTTGGGAGGACTCTTCTCCGAGCAGTACTTC.

This chain links TRBV10-3 with TRBJ1-4; a weak D match, TRBD1 (6 bases). Germline lookup yields CDR1 ENHRY and CDR2 SYGVKD. There are 16 residues in the CDR3. V was pared by 4 bases and J by 7 bases, with 19 bases between. Here the CDR3 reads CAISVMGGQGREKLFF. The CDR3 bases are TGTGCCATCAGTGTTATGGGGGGGCAGGGACGTGAAAAACTGTTTTTT.

The CDR3 coding sequence is TGTGCCAGCAGTAGCCCAGGGGCCAATGATGAGACCCAGTACTTC. Protein product: CASSSPGANDETQYF. The chain has TRBV7-2 and TRBJ2-5; the D gene is possibly TRBD1 (6 bases). The CDR3 is made up of 15 amino acids. The V gene lost 6 bases and the J gene lost 5 bases, with 19 bases spanning the gap. CDR1 is SGHTA, CDR2 FQGNSA, per germline.

This chain's CDR3 is CASSQGQEVEFF. The CDR3 nucleotides read TGTGCCAGCAGCCAAGGGCAGGAGGTGGAGTTCTTC. This sequence joins TRBV3-1 (or the pseudogene TRBV3-2) and TRBJ2-1; D is perhaps TRBD2 (5 bases). CDR1 LGHDT and CDR2 YNNKEL come from the germline V gene (reference sequence). This CDR3 spans 12 amino acids. V was clipped by 1 base and J by 14 bases, with 12 bases between them.

The V and J genes are TRBV28 and TRBJ1-4; perhaps TRBD1 as D (5 bases). The V end was cut by 5 bases, the J end by 5 bases, with 12 bases between. The CDR3 loop spans 14 amino acids. Germline V gene data show CDR1 as MDHEN and CDR2 as SYDVKM. The CDR3 region has the DNA TGTGCCAGCAGTACCGGGACGGAGAATGAAAAACTGTTTTTT. This codes for CASSTGTENEKLFF.

V gene TRBV19 combines with J gene TRBJ1-5; D ambiguous. Germline CDR1 LNHDA, CDR2 SQIVND (reference sequence). Trimming stripped 7 bases from V and 0 bases from J, with 7 bases between. The CDR3 has 13 residues. The CDR3 region is CASTRDSNQPQHF. The DNA of the CDR3 is TGTGCCAGTACTCGAGATAGCAATCAGCCCCAGCATTTT.

This clone was counted only a few times. The V call is TRBV19, the J call TRBJ2-7; 9 bases map to TRBD1. Looked up from germline, CDR1 is LNHDA and CDR2 is SQIVND (reference sequence). There are 13 residues in the CDR3. V trimming: 6 bases; J trimming: 5 bases; junction bases outside the gene matches: 5. This CDR3 is CASRRDRVDEQYF. The CDR3 nucleotides are TGTGCCAGTAGGCGGGACAGGGTTGACGAGCAGTACTTC.

CDR3 DNA sequence: TGTGCCAGCAGCTTGGGTCCGGAGTATAATTCACCCCTCCACTTT. Translating it yields CASSLGPEYNSPLHF. The chain is built from TRBV9 and TRBJ1-6; D ambiguous. The CDR3 extends over 15 amino acids. Germline V CDR1 and CDR2: SGDLS, YYNGEE. V lost 4 bases, J lost 4 bases, and 12 bases lay in between.

This clone has only a few counts. J is TRBJ1-5 and V is TRBV5-6; D is possibly TRBD1 (5 bases). CDR1 and CDR2 (germline): SGHDT, YYEEEE. Trimming took off 0 bases at V and 3 bases at J, with 7 bases between the two ends. The CDR3 length is 14 residues. DNA of the CDR3: TGTGCCAGCAGCTTGGCGGGGCACAATCAGCCCCAGCATTTT. It translates to CASSLAGHNQPQHF.

V usage is TRBV29-1 and J usage is TRBJ2-5; D is uncertain. The CDR3 has 12 amino acids. The V and J ends lost 6 bases and 4 bases respectively, with 12 bases between them. CDR1 is SQVTM, CDR2 ANQGSEA, per germline. The CDR3 loop reads CSVGRVGETQYF. CDR3 nucleotides: TGCAGCGTCGGACGGGTGGGAGAGACCCAGTACTTC.

The gene calls are TRBV6-5 and TRBJ1-6, with TRBD1 identical over 7 bases. The trim removed 8 bases at V and 9 bases at J, leaving 7 bases unmatched. The CDR3 has 13 residues. The germline V gene encodes CDR1 MNHEY and CDR2 SVGAGI. As DNA, the CDR3 is TGTGCCAGCCGCGGAACAGGGGTTTCACCCCTCCACTTT. Protein: CASRGTGVSPLHF.

The rearrangement uses TRBV7-8 and TRBJ1-6, with D unresolved. V was clipped by 5 bases and J by 8 bases, with 13 bases between them. This CDR3 region has 14 residues. CDR1 and CDR2 from the germline V gene are SGHVS and FQNEAQ. The CDR3 DNA reads as TGTGCCAGCAGCCCCGGAGGTTTTCATTCACCCCTCCACTTT. It specifies CASSPGGFHSPLHF.

This clone was detected a few times. This chain links TRBV30 with TRBJ2-1; D is possibly TRBD1 (5 bases). Germline V CDR1 and CDR2: GTSNPN, SVGIG (reference sequence). The CDR3 contains 19 residues. Trimming pared 2 bases from V and 0 bases from J, leaving 23 bases between. The chain's CDR3 is CAWSFKGPTRSTSYNEQFF. In nucleotides, the CDR3 is TGTGCCTGGAGTTTCAAGGGGCCGACTCGATCCACCTCCTACAATGAGCAGTTCTTC.

V and J are TRBV4-2 and TRBJ1-1; D is unclear. There are 16 residues in the CDR3. V was pared by 4 bases and J by 2 bases, with 17 bases between. The germline CDR1 and CDR2 sequences are LGHNA and YNFKEQ. The CDR3 is CASSPSLWEANTEAFF. For the CDR3, the DNA is TGTGCCAGCAGCCCTTCCCTCTGGGAGGCTAACACTGAAGCTTTCTTT.

V usage is TRBV11-2 and J usage is TRBJ2-2; D is undetermined. In germline, CDR1 is SGHAT, CDR2 FQNNGV. V lost 7 bases to trimming and J lost 0 bases, with 9 bases between them. The CDR3 totals 14 residues. CDR3 residues: CASKELSNTGELFF. As DNA, the CDR3 is TGTGCCAGCAAAGAGCTGTCGAACACCGGGGAGCTGTTTTTT.

Written as DNA, the CDR3 is TGTGCCAGCAGTTTTACGGGGGCGGAGACCCAGTACTTC. Translating gives CASSFTGAETQYF. The chain joins TRBV12-3 or TRBV12-4 to TRBJ2-5, with D perhaps given as TRBD1 or TRBD2 (6 bases each). Trimming cost V 3 bases and J 5 bases, with 10 bases left between them. The CDR3 contains 13 residues.

The chain uses TRBV9 and TRBJ2-5; 10 bases match TRBD1. The germline CDR1 and CDR2 sequences are SGDLS and YYNGEE. V dropped 4 bases and J dropped 7; count of bases not matched to a gene: 10. The CDR3 has 15 amino acids. The CDR3 bases are TGTGCCAGCAGCCTAACGACAGGGGGCGCCGGGACCCAGTACTTC. Its translation: CASSLTTGGAGTQYF.

V usage is TRBV7-9 and J usage is TRBJ1-2, with a weak D call TRBD1 (5 bases). CDR3 length: 15 residues. V lost 5 bases and J lost 4, with 17 bases in between. Germline CDR1 and CDR2: SEHNR and FQNEAQ (reference sequence). CDR3 residues: CASSHIGVTIYGYTF. The CDR3 DNA reads as TGTGCCAGCAGCCACATAGGGGTCACGATCTATGGCTACACCTTC. The whole variable domain, filled in from reference TRBV7-9 and TRBJ1-2, reads DTGVSQNPRHKITKRGQNVTFRCDPISEHNRLYWYRQTLGQGPEFLTYFQNEAQLEKSRLLSDRFSAERPKGSFSTLEIQRTEQGDSAMYLCASSHIGVTIYGYTFGSGTRLTVV.

The chain combines TRBV14 with TRBJ1-1; D is ambiguous. The CDR3 is made up of 14 amino acids. V was shortened by 1 base and J by 8 bases, with 14 bases between the two germline ends. Germline CDR1 SGHDN, CDR2 FVKESK. The CDR3 sequence is CASSQGLGYPEAFF. The CDR3 nucleotides are TGTGCCAGCAGCCAAGGTTTAGGATACCCAGAAGCTTTCTTT.

The sample holds a few counts of this clone. The genes are TRBV4-3 and TRBJ2-1, with 8 bases identical to TRBD2. V was clipped by 6 bases and J by 10 bases; unmatched bases: 14. The CDR3 has 15 residues. Germline-derived CDR1 and CDR2 are LGHNA and YSLEER. The CDR3 loop is CASRGSNSGVEEQFF. As DNA, the CDR3 is TGCGCCAGCAGGGGGTCGAATAGCGGGGTAGAGGAGCAGTTCTTC.